The 22 T cell receptor beta chains below come from one sample, sequenced in a study of blood T cell repertoires in COVID-19. The protocol was immunoSEQ multiplex PCR, while the TCRdb copy is restricted to in-frame clones and leaves out a portion. The table has 40,000 to 50,000 clones, 87% seen once. The sequenced material came from peripheral blood. The receptor source for this set is a human donor in a cohort sampled during active COVID-19.

The V and J genes are TRBV15 and TRBJ1-5; 7 nucleotides agree with TRBD1. The CDR3 totals 14 residues. The J segment lost 4 bases and the V segment lost 6 bases, leaving 6 bases of the junction unmatched. Germline CDR1 is LNHNV and CDR2 is YYDKDF (reference sequence). The CDR3 loop reads CATSTGVRNQPQHF. CDR3 sequence (DNA): TGTGCCACCAGTACAGGGGTGAGGAATCAGCCCCAGCATTTT. Full variable domain (missing parts from reference TRBV15 and TRBJ1-5): DAMVIQNPRYQVTQFGKPVTLSCSQTLNHNVMYWYQQKSSQAPKLLFHYYDKDFNNEADTPDNFQSRRPNTSFCFLDIRSPGLGDTAMYLCATSTGVRNQPQHFGDGTRLSIL.

This chain uses TRBV4-3 with TRBJ2-5; the D gene is possibly TRBD1 (5 bases). With 0 bases removed from V and 0 bases from J, the gap between germline ends came to 8 bases. In germline, CDR1 is LGHNA, CDR2 YSLEER. The CDR3 loop spans 15 amino acids. The CDR3 region is CASSQEIRDQETQYF. CDR3 sequence (DNA): TGCGCCAGCAGCCAAGAGATCAGGGACCAAGAGACCCAGTACTTC.

Concerning this clone itself: An end of the junction does not agree with germline; a read error may underlie this. This chain uses TRBV28 with TRBJ2-7; TRBD2 might be the D (6 bases). Germline values: CDR1 MDHEN, CDR2 SYDVKM. The CDR3 contains 14 residues. CDR3 residues: CASTLGGRQNEQYF. The DNA of the CDR3 is TGTGCCAGCACTTTAGGAGGGAGGCAAAACGAGCAGTACTTC.

There are a few counts of this clone. The V call is TRBV19, the J call TRBJ2-7, with D perhaps TRBD2 (5 bases). Germline assignment: CDR1 LNHDA and CDR2 SQIVND (reference sequence). This CDR3 region has 16 residues. Trimming cost V 4 bases and J 4 bases, with 20 bases left between them. CDR3 residues: CASSTPGSLLEYEQYF. Here the CDR3 DNA reads TGTGCCAGTAGTACGCCGGGATCCCTTCTGGAGTACGAGCAGTACTTC.

This clone appeared a few times. CDR3: CASRKTSGRNEQYF. CDR3 DNA: TGTGCCAGCAGAAAGACTAGCGGGAGGAACGAGCAGTACTTC. The V call is TRBV28, the J call TRBJ2-7, with TRBD2 matching over 13 bases. From germline, CDR1 is MDHEN and CDR2 SYDVKM. V lost 6 bases, J lost 5 bases, and 4 bases stayed unmatched. There are 14 residues in the CDR3.

This chain joins TRBV2 and TRBJ2-1; 7 nucleotides line up with TRBD2. The CDR3 spans 13 residues. Germline CDR1 is SNHLY and CDR2 is FYNNEI. Trimming at V came to 9 bases and at J to 3 bases, leaving 5 bases not matched to a gene. CDR3 protein: CASVAGVYNEQFF. CDR3 DNA: TGTGCCAGTGTAGCGGGCGTCTACAATGAGCAGTTCTTC.

V usage is TRBV7-9 and J usage is TRBJ1-2, with 10 bases aligning to TRBD1. This CDR3 has 19 residues. Losses at the gene ends were 7 bases for V and 0 bases for J; bases not matched to a gene: 17. Germline values: CDR1 SEHNR, CDR2 FQNEAQ (reference sequence). Written as DNA, the CDR3 is TGTGCCAGCAACGATCTGGCTCGACAGGGGGCAAACCCTAACTATGGCTACACCTTC. Protein sequence: CASNDLARQGANPNYGYTF.

This chain uses TRBV19 with TRBJ2-1; TRBD2 aligns across 8 bases. The germline V gene encodes CDR1 LNHDA and CDR2 SQIVND (reference sequence). This CDR3 is 16 amino acids long. V gave up 5 bases and J gave up 4 bases; unmatched junction bases: 10. CDR3 protein: CASSALTSGPYNEQFF. For the CDR3, the DNA is TGTGCCAGTAGTGCCTTAACTAGCGGACCATACAATGAGCAGTTCTTC.

Worth noting for this clone: A read error may produce the germline difference seen at one junction end. The chain has TRBV27 and TRBJ2-1; 12 bases are shared with TRBD2. Looked up from germline, CDR1 is MNHEY and CDR2 is SMNVEV (reference sequence). There are 17 residues in the CDR3. The CDR3 spells CASSPTGLAGSSNGQFF. The CDR3 DNA reads as TGTGCCAGCAGTCCTACGGGACTAGCGGGTAGCTCCAATGGGCAGTTCTTC.

V is TRBV27 and J is TRBJ2-1, with 9 bases that match TRBD2. This CDR3 comprises 20 residues. V was clipped by 1 base and J by 4 bases; unmatched bases: 17. CDR1 MNHEY and CDR2 SMNVEV come from the germline V gene (reference sequence). The CDR3 reads CASSLFQIDSGSDSYNEQFF. The CDR3 DNA is TGTGCCAGCAGTTTATTTCAAATAGATAGCGGGAGCGATTCTTACAATGAGCAGTTCTTC.

The J gene is TRBJ2-1, the V gene TRBV7-6; 9 bases are shared with TRBD1. Germline CDR1 is SGHVS and CDR2 is FNYEAQ. The CDR3 contains 15 residues. J lost 4 bases, V lost 5 bases, and 6 bases had no gene match. The CDR3 region is CASSIDRGGYNEQFF. The DNA of the CDR3 is TGTGCCAGCAGCATCGACAGGGGGGGATACAATGAGCAGTTCTTC.

The V gene is TRBV29-1, the J gene TRBJ1-4; D gene uncertain. The V and J ends lost 6 bases and 8 bases respectively, with 13 bases between them. The CDR3 consists of 12 residues. CDR1 is SQVTM and CDR2 is ANQGSEA in the germline V gene. This chain's CDR3 is CSVQLNSEKLFF. The CDR3 DNA reads TGCAGCGTGCAGCTAAATAGCGAAAAACTGTTTTTT.

V and J are TRBV28 and TRBJ2-7, with a weak D call TRBD1 (5 bases). The CDR3 sequence is 14 residues long. V was cut by 2 bases and J by 3 bases, with 11 bases left in between. Germline V lookup: CDR1 MDHEN, CDR2 SYDVKM. As DNA, the CDR3 is TGTGCCAGCAGTTTAAGAGGAAGGGGCTACGAGCAGTACTTC. This encodes CASSLRGRGYEQYF.

The CDR3 here is CASSPAGGDYEQYF. The CDR3 coding sequence is TGTGCCAGCTCACCGGCCGGAGGGGACTACGAGCAGTACTTC. The chain employs TRBV18 and TRBJ2-7; D is perhaps TRBD2 (6 bases). Germline V gene lookup returns CDR1 KGHSH and CDR2 LQKENI. This CDR3 comprises 14 residues. Between the trimmed V and J ends, which lost 3 bases and 3 bases, there was a span of 12 bases.

This clone has just a few counts. This chain connects TRBV27 to TRBJ2-7; 8 positions match TRBD1. Per germline, CDR1 MNHEY and CDR2 SMNVEV (reference sequence). With 2 bases clipped from V and 7 bases from J, the junction kept 4 bases outside the gene matches. This CDR3 contains 13 residues. Here the CDR3 reads CASSLQGASEQYF. CDR3 nucleotides: TGTGCCAGCAGTTTACAGGGGGCGAGTGAGCAGTACTTC.

This clone was seen just once. The CDR3 nucleotides read TGTGCCAGCTCACCCGAGTTGACAGTCTACGAGCAGTACTTC. The encoded protein is CASSPELTVYEQYF. V gene TRBV18 combines with J gene TRBJ2-7; maybe TRBD1 (5 bases). The CDR3 runs 14 residues. Trimming took off 3 bases at V and 3 bases at J, with 12 bases between the two ends. Germline CDR1 and CDR2: KGHSH and LQKENI. The variable domain in full, completed from reference TRBV18 and TRBJ2-7, reads NAGVMQNPRHLVRRRGQEARLRCSPMKGHSHVYWYRQLPEEGLKFMVYLQKENIIDESGMPKERFSAEFPKEGPSILRIQQVVRGDSAAYFCASSPELTVYEQYFGPGTRLTVT.

The V and J genes are TRBV30 and TRBJ1-2; TRBD1 matches at 7 bases. The germline CDR1 and CDR2 sequences are GTSNPN and SVGIG (reference sequence). This CDR3 region has 12 residues. J lost 4 bases, V lost 5 bases, and 4 bases had no gene match. The CDR3 region has the DNA TGTGCCTGGCTGACAGGGAGCTATGGCTACACCTTC. This translates into CAWLTGSYGYTF.

The chain couples TRBV9 to TRBJ1-3; the match to TRBD1 covers 9 bases. CDR1 is SGDLS and CDR2 is YYNGEE in the germline V gene. The V and J ends lost 3 bases and 0 bases, in that order; junction bases with no gene match: 7. CDR3 length equals 17 residues. The CDR3 sequence: CASSAGQGASSGNTIYF. Here the CDR3 DNA reads TGTGCCAGCAGCGCGGGACAGGGCGCCAGCTCTGGAAACACCATATATTTT.

This chain joins TRBV5-6 and TRBJ1-2; D ambiguous. Trimming took off 0 bases at V and 9 bases at J, with 9 bases between the two ends. CDR3 length: 12 residues. Germline V lookup: CDR1 SGHDT, CDR2 YYEEEE. The CDR3 sequence is CASSLGAVSYTF. The CDR3, as DNA: TGTGCCAGCAGCTTGGGGGCCGTGAGCTACACCTTC. Full variable domain (rest looked up from reference TRBV5-6 and TRBJ1-2): DAGVTQSPTHLIKTRGQQVTLRCSPKSGHDTVSWYQQALGQGPQFIFQYYEEEERQRGNFPDRFSGHQFPNYSSELNVNALLLGDSALYLCASSLGAVSYTFGSGTRLTVV.

The rearrangement links TRBV6-6 to TRBJ1-3; the match to TRBD1 covers 9 bases. CDR3 size: 16 residues. Trimming at V came to 5 bases and at J to 0 bases, leaving 5 bases not matched to a gene. CDR1 and CDR2 (germline): MNHNY, SVGAGI (reference sequence). The CDR3 DNA reads as TGTGCCAGCAGTCAGGGGACAGGGAGCTCTGGAAACACCATATATTTT. Translated, it gives CASSQGTGSSGNTIYF.

The chain has TRBV19 and TRBJ2-3; maybe TRBD2 (6 bases). The CDR3 length is 16 residues. V was pared by 6 bases and J by 4 bases, with 20 bases between. In germline, CDR1 is LNHDA, CDR2 SQIVND (reference sequence). This CDR3 is CASSRRLIGSADTQYF. The CDR3 DNA sequence: TGTGCCAGTAGCCGCCGACTGATCGGGAGCGCAGATACGCAGTATTTT.

V is TRBV10-3 and J is TRBJ2-3; perhaps TRBD2 as D (6 bases). V was pared by 3 bases and J by 2 bases, with 12 bases between. This CDR3 contains 15 residues. In germline, CDR1 is ENHRY, CDR2 SYGVKD. This CDR3 is CAISDGGTITDTQYF. The DNA of the CDR3 is TGTGCCATCAGTGACGGAGGGACCATCACAGATACGCAGTATTTT.